This entry is about one T cell receptor (beta chain). Its antigen is still unknown. This entry belongs to a study of cytotoxic CD8 clonotypes in ibrutinib-treated CLL. The overall study: Following a median roughly 13 months of treatment, with a range of 6 to 36, response samples were taken. The samples contained over 250,000 productive templates on average. They also contained an average of about 94,000 productive rearrangements.

TCRdb's copy holds only in-frame clones and misses some; the assay was immunoSEQ multiplex PCR. The repertoire holds under 200,000 clones, with over 65% as singletons. Study-wide points: Sampling of sustained-remission and progressing patients occurred at differing times. Measured clonality at baseline was greater than in age-matched healthy donors and tracked with circulating CD8+ T-cell counts.

Per the germline V gene, CDR1 is SGDLS and CDR2 is YYNGEE. The V end lost 4 bases, the J end lost 3 bases, and 8 bases lay between the germline ends. The CDR3 is 13 amino acids. The TCR comes from a human donor with chronic lymphocytic leukemia. The source was PBMCs, collected after 12 months of ibrutinib treatment. V is TRBV9 and J is TRBJ1-3; D gene unclear. CDR3 coding DNA: TGTGCCAGCAGCAAGACGGGTGGAAACACCATATATTTT. The encoded protein is CASSKTGGNTIYF.